The 27 T cell receptor beta chains reported below all come from one sample, sequenced in a study of CD8 T cells in ankylosing spondylitis. The study, taken as a whole, reports: Within ankylosing spondylitis blood, a TCR beta motif made up of several highly homologous variants appeared to be characteristic.

TCRdb called the 5' RACE reads again in MiXCR, with one record for every CDR3 protein. Here the sample spans over 450,000 distinct CDR3 sequences, about 13% being singletons. Antigens for these TCRs are unknown. Sequencing used blood, either unsorted or a sorted T cell fraction (not recorded which). Receptors were obtained from a male donor with ankylosing spondylitis.

This clonotype turned up a few times. The rearrangement links TRBV7-2 to TRBJ2-4; TRBD2 matches 12 bases. This CDR3 comprises 17 residues. Germline V gives CDR1 SGHTA, CDR2 FQGNSA. Germline trimming cut 0 bases from V and 9 bases from J; bases unmatched to any gene: 9. CDR3 nucleotides: TGTGCCAGCAGCTTAGCCGCGACTAGCGGGAGAGGAAGCATTCAGTACTTC. Translating gives CASSLAATSGRGSIQYF.

This clonotype was counted a few times. The CDR3 loop reads CASSFGTSPHNEQFF. The CDR3 coding sequence is TGTGCCAGCAGCTTCGGGACTAGCCCGCACAATGAGCAGTTCTTC. V and J are TRBV11-1 and TRBJ2-1, with 9 nucleotides matching TRBD2. This CDR3 spans 15 amino acids. The V gene's germline CDR1 is SGHAT and CDR2 FQDESV (reference sequence). V shed 3 bases and J 5 bases; nucleotides not matched to a gene: 5. The full variable domain, rest sourced from reference TRBV11-1 and TRBJ2-1, is EAEVAQSPRYKITEKSQAVAFWCDPISGHATLYWYRQILGQGPELLVQFQDESVVDDSQLPKDRFSAERLKGVDSTLKIQPAELGDSAMYLCASSFGTSPHNEQFFGPGTRLTVL.

This sequence joins TRBV20-1 and TRBJ2-1; 7 bases match TRBD2. V lost 5 bases and J lost 2; bases outside the gene matches: 6. Germline V gene lookup returns CDR1 DFQATT and CDR2 SNEGSKA (reference sequence). The CDR3 is 14 amino acids. Written as DNA, the CDR3 is TGCAGTGCTTCGAGCGGGAATACCTACAATGAGCAGTTCTTC. It specifies CSASSGNTYNEQFF.

This sequence joins TRBV29-1 and TRBJ2-2; a possible D gene is TRBD1 (6 bases). Germline CDR1 SQVTM, CDR2 ANQGSEA. V was trimmed by 7 bases and J by 7 bases, leaving 16 bases between them. The CDR3 consists of 13 residues. CDR3 residues: CSGLDRPIGELFF. The CDR3 DNA follows: TGCAGCGGATTAGACAGGCCTATCGGGGAGCTGTTTTTT.

This clonotype was found a few times. The chain combines TRBV18 with TRBJ1-1; the D gene is possibly TRBD1 (6 bases). The CDR3 extends over 13 amino acids. The V end was cut by 5 bases, the J end by 5 bases, with 12 bases between. The germline V gene has CDR1 KGHSH and CDR2 LQKENI. The CDR3 DNA reads TGTGCCAGCTCAGACACAGGGATTACTGAAGCTTTCTTT. Encoded protein: CASSDTGITEAFF.

A few counts support this clonotype. V and J are TRBV7-9 and TRBJ1-1, with TRBD1 as a possible D gene (5 bases). Trimming left V 1 base short and J 6 bases short, with 18 bases between. Germline-derived CDR1 and CDR2 are SEHNR and FQNEAQ (reference sequence). The length of the CDR3 is 16 residues. CDR3 loop: CASSLGKGRGEPEAFF. The CDR3 coding sequence is TGTGCCAGCAGCTTAGGGAAAGGGAGGGGCGAGCCTGAAGCTTTCTTT.

The chain uses TRBV19 and TRBJ2-7; 8 bases match TRBD2. Germline CDR1 reads LNHDA; CDR2 reads SQIVND (reference sequence). The CDR3 totals 15 residues. V gave up 6 bases and J gave up 6 bases; unmatched junction bases: 13. The DNA of the CDR3 is TGTGCCAGTAGCCCATCGTCCGGGAGGGCTACCGAGCAGTACGTC. Protein sequence: CASSPSSGRATEQYV.

J is TRBJ2-1 and V is TRBV2; 7 bases are shared with TRBD2. The CDR3 runs 17 residues. V shed 7 bases, J shed 6 bases, and the junction held 18 bases outside the gene matches. The germline CDR1 and CDR2 sequences are SNHLY and FYNNEI. CDR3 DNA sequence: TGTGCCAGCATGTGGGAGGGGCTTATTTTGCCCACCAATGAGCAGTTCTTC. Its protein is CASMWEGLILPTNEQFF.

This rearrangement joins TRBV7-9 to TRBJ2-5; weak D call: TRBD2 (6 bases). Trimming left V 0 bases short and J 0 bases short, with 11 bases between. Germline V gene sequence: CDR1 SEHNR, CDR2 FQNEAQ (reference sequence). The CDR3 length is 16 residues. The CDR3 reads CASSLAGLTYQETQYF. The CDR3 DNA reads TGTGCCAGCAGCTTAGCGGGACTTACGTACCAAGAGACCCAGTACTTC.

J is TRBJ1-6 and V is TRBV3-1; no firm D call. Trimming removed 3 bases at V and 0 bases at J, with 6 bases between. The CDR3 runs 15 residues. The germline V gene has CDR1 LGHDT and CDR2 YNNKEL (reference sequence). CDR3 sequence (DNA): TGTGCCAGCAGCCAGGAGAGCTCCTATAATTCACCCCTCCACTTT. Protein product: CASSQESSYNSPLHF.

This clonotype was recorded many times. The chain joins TRBV20-1 to TRBJ1-1, with a possible D match to TRBD1 (5 bases). Looked up from germline, CDR1 is DFQATT and CDR2 is SNEGSKA (reference sequence). With 3 bases removed from V and 1 base from J, the gap between germline ends came to 15 bases. The CDR3 runs 15 residues. The CDR3 loop is CSASRGSRTNTEAFF. Here the CDR3 DNA reads TGCAGTGCTAGTAGGGGTTCACGGACGAACACTGAAGCTTTCTTT.

This clonotype was picked up a small number of times. This chain connects TRBV12-3 or TRBV12-4 to TRBJ1-6, with D possibly TRBD1 on 6 matching bases. This CDR3 has 14 residues. V was cut by 6 bases and J by 7 bases, with 13 bases left in between. The CDR3: CASSRGTQNSPLHF. CDR3 bases: TGTGCCAGCAGCCGCGGGACACAAAATTCACCCCTCCACTTT.

This clonotype was detected only a few times. The V gene is TRBV20-1, the J gene TRBJ2-7; 13 bases line up with TRBD2. V shed 1 base, J shed 7 bases, and the junction held 7 bases outside the gene matches. The CDR3 spans 15 residues. Germline V gene data show CDR1 as DFQATT and CDR2 as SNEGSKA (reference sequence). The CDR3 bases are TGCAGTGCTAGAGGTGGACTAGCGGGAGATCGGGAGCAGTACTTC. Translated, it gives CSARGGLAGDREQYF.

The chain is built from TRBV11-2 and TRBJ2-1, with D possibly being TRBD1 (5 bases). Trimming cost V 4 bases and J 10 bases, with 14 bases left between them. The CDR3 is made up of 13 amino acids. Germline V CDR1 and CDR2: SGHAT, FQNNGV. The CDR3 loop reads CASSSDLSGEQFF. The CDR3 DNA reads TGTGCCAGCAGCTCCGACTTGTCAGGGGAGCAGTTCTTC.

The chain carries TRBV12-3 or TRBV12-4 and TRBJ2-2, with D perhaps matching TRBD2 (5 bases). The length of the CDR3 is 15 residues. The V and J ends lost 6 bases and 7 bases respectively, with 18 bases between them. In DNA form, the CDR3 reads TGTGCCAGCAGCTGGGTGGCGGGCCGTAGCGGGGAGCTGTTTTTT. Protein sequence: CASSWVAGRSGELFF.

In this sample, this clonotype turned up a few times. This chain links TRBV5-1 with TRBJ2-1, with 9 bases lining up with TRBD2. Germline-derived CDR1 and CDR2 are SGHRS and YFSETQ. Trimming cost V 1 base and J 2 bases; bases outside gene matches: 4. The CDR3 runs 16 residues. CDR3 nucleotides: TGCGCCAGCAGCTTGTTCTCTAGCGGGACCTACAATGAGCAGTTCTTC. It yields the protein CASSLFSSGTYNEQFF.

This chain connects TRBV7-9 to TRBJ2-5; 7 nucleotides match TRBD1. The junction had 6 bases not matched to a gene; V was cut back by 1 base and J by 4 bases. Germline V gene lookup returns CDR1 SEHNR and CDR2 FQNEAQ (reference sequence). This CDR3 is 15 amino acids long. The chain's CDR3 is CASSLVRPGGETQYF. Written as DNA, the CDR3 is TGTGCCAGCAGCTTAGTGCGCCCAGGGGGAGAGACCCAGTACTTC.

CDR3 region: CASSSEGTNEKLFF. The DNA of the CDR3 is TGCGCCAGCAGCTCCGAGGGAACTAATGAAAAACTGTTTTTT. The chain joins TRBV5-1 to TRBJ1-4; D is unresolved. CDR1 and CDR2 from the germline V gene are SGHRS and YFSETQ. There are 14 residues in the CDR3. Trimming took off 3 bases at V and 1 base at J, with 7 bases between the two ends. The whole variable domain, filled in from reference TRBV5-1 and TRBJ1-4, reads KAGVTQTPRYLIKTRGQQVTLSCSPISGHRSVSWYQQTPGQGLQFLFEYFSETQRNKGNFPGRFSGRQFSNSRSEMNVSTLELGDSALYLCASSSEGTNEKLFFGSGTQLSVL.

There are many counts of this clonotype. V is TRBV7-9 and J is TRBJ2-1; TRBD2 aligns across 9 bases. The germline gives CDR1 SEHNR, CDR2 FQNEAQ (reference sequence). V shed 5 bases and J 4 bases; nucleotides not matched to a gene: 9. The CDR3 length is 16 residues. CDR3 DNA sequence: TGTGCCAGCAGCCCCTCCCGCGGGGGGGGTTACAATGAGCAGTTCTTC. Translating it yields CASSPSRGGGYNEQFF.

The sample holds many counts of this clonotype. This rearrangement joins TRBV7-2 to TRBJ2-3; maybe TRBD2 (6 bases). Germline CDR1 reads SGHTA; CDR2 reads FQGNSA. This CDR3 has 13 residues. The V end was cut by 6 bases, the J end by 4 bases, with 11 bases between. This CDR3 reads CASRTSSADTQYF. The CDR3 region has the DNA TGTGCCAGCAGAACTAGCAGCGCAGATACGCAGTATTTT.

V usage is TRBV2 and J usage is TRBJ2-5; tentatively, D is TRBD2 (6 bases). The V and J ends lost 0 bases and 5 bases respectively, with 13 bases between them. The CDR3 consists of 15 residues. Germline V lookup: CDR1 SNHLY, CDR2 FYNNEI. Here the CDR3 DNA reads TGTGCCAGCAGTGAAGCGGGACTCCTGGGGGAGACCCAGTACTTC. Amino acid sequence: CASSEAGLLGETQYF.

In this sample, this clonotype turned up a few times. This chain links TRBV6-5 with TRBJ2-6; D uncertain. There are 15 residues in the CDR3. Germline V CDR1 and CDR2: MNHEY, SVGAGI. V was trimmed by 0 bases and J by 0 bases, leaving 3 bases between them. CDR3 nucleotide sequence: TGTGCCAGCAGTTACTCGGCCTCTGGGGCCAACGTCCTGACTTTC. Translating it yields CASSYSASGANVLTF.

This chain links TRBV24-1 with TRBJ2-1; TRBD2 agrees at 7 bases. Germline V gene data show CDR1 as KGHDR and CDR2 as SFDVKD. Trimming removed 9 bases from V and 7 bases from J; junction bases left unmatched: 8. The CDR3 has 13 amino acids. The CDR3 region is CATAAGAGNEQFF. CDR3 bases: TGTGCCACCGCGGCGGGAGCAGGGAATGAGCAGTTCTTC.

Only a few counts were recorded for this clonotype. The chain has TRBV2 and TRBJ1-1; the D gene is possibly TRBD1 (5 bases). The CDR3 loop spans 13 amino acids. Trimming removed 5 bases from V and 3 bases from J, with 10 bases in between. From germline, CDR1 is SNHLY and CDR2 FYNNEI. The CDR3: CASSYAGYTEAFF. In DNA form, the CDR3 reads TGTGCCAGCAGTTACGCAGGGTACACTGAAGCTTTCTTT.

This chain links TRBV6-1 with TRBJ1-1, with D possibly being TRBD1 (6 bases). With 7 bases removed from V and 5 bases from J, the gap between germline ends came to 23 bases. Germline V gene sequence: CDR1 MNHNS, CDR2 SASEGT. This CDR3 is 16 amino acids long. The CDR3 reads CASKKYYGGRGTEAFF. The CDR3 bases are TGTGCCAGCAAAAAGTATTATGGGGGCAGAGGAACTGAAGCTTTCTTT.

This chain links TRBV7-2 with TRBJ2-1; 7 bases agree with TRBD2. V shed 3 bases, J shed 0 bases, and the junction held 8 bases outside the gene matches. Germline CDR1 and CDR2: SGHTA and FQGNSA. The CDR3 runs 17 residues. This CDR3 reads CASSLGPGGTSYNEQFF. CDR3 nucleotide sequence: TGTGCCAGCAGCTTGGGTCCGGGGGGTACCTCCTACAATGAGCAGTTCTTC.

This clonotype was observed at least ten times. This chain uses TRBV7-9 with TRBJ2-7; 7 bases fit TRBD2. With 1 base clipped from V and 7 bases from J, the junction kept 13 bases outside the gene matches. Germline-derived CDR1 and CDR2 are SEHNR and FQNEAQ (reference sequence). The CDR3 consists of 16 residues. The DNA for the CDR3 is TGTGCCAGCAGCTTAGGAATTGGCGGGAGCTCTGGGGAGCAGTACGTC. It is translated as CASSLGIGGSSGEQYV.